The next 12 T cell receptor beta chains were all read from a single sample in a study of blood T cell repertoires in COVID-19. Profiled with immunoSEQ multiplex PCR; TCRdb holds only in-frame clones, not every one. Among fewer than 500,000 clones listed, around 87% were seen once. Sample: PBMCs or T cells enriched from blood (not recorded which). The receptor source for this set is a man younger than 45 who had recovered from COVID-19.

This chain connects TRBV7-9 to TRBJ1-1, with D possibly matching TRBD1 (5 bases). There are 14 residues in the CDR3. V was trimmed by 6 bases and J by 3 bases, leaving 14 bases between them. Germline V gene data show CDR1 as SEHNR and CDR2 as FQNEAQ (reference sequence). CDR3 bases: TGTGCCAGCAGACTAATTGGGGGGGACACTGAAGCTTTCTTT. This gives the protein CASRLIGGDTEAFF.

J is TRBJ2-4 and V is TRBV7-9; 11 bases match TRBD1. Germline CDR1 and CDR2: SEHNR and FQNEAQ (reference sequence). V was pared by 6 bases and J by 7 bases, with 5 bases of the junction left unmatched. The CDR3 spans 14 residues. The CDR3 is CASRPGTGGNIQYF. The DNA for the CDR3 is TGTGCCAGCAGGCCGGGGACAGGGGGGAACATTCAGTACTTC.

This chain joins TRBV5-1 and TRBJ2-7; the match to TRBD1 covers 7 bases. This CDR3 comprises 15 residues. The V gene end was trimmed by 4 bases and the J gene end by 0 bases; junction bases not matched to a gene: 7. Germline CDR1 SGHRS, CDR2 YFSETQ. The chain's CDR3 is CASSHGTASSYEQYF. In DNA form, the CDR3 reads TGCGCCAGCAGCCACGGGACAGCTAGCTCCTACGAGCAGTACTTC.

The chain employs TRBV6-2 or TRBV6-3 and TRBJ1-1; the D is unclear. Germline V gene sequence: CDR1 MNHEY, CDR2 SVGEGT. The CDR3 covers 11 residues. Trimming left V 4 bases short and J 7 bases short, with 7 bases between. CDR3 DNA sequence: TGTGCCAGCAGTTTGGGCAGTGAAGCTTTCTTT. Translated: CASSLGSEAFF.

The CDR3 DNA follows: TGTGCCAGTAGTATGTCAGGGGGCTCGAACACCGGGGAGCTGTTTTTT. As protein: CASSMSGGSNTGELFF. The V call is TRBV19, the J call TRBJ2-2; 8 bases match TRBD1. Germline V gene sequence: CDR1 LNHDA, CDR2 SQIVND (reference sequence). This CDR3 is built from 16 residues. V shed 3 bases and J 0 bases; nucleotides not matched to a gene: 3.

This clone has a single count. The J gene is TRBJ2-7, the V gene TRBV5-6; D possibly corresponds to TRBD2 (6 bases). Germline loops: CDR1 SGHDT, CDR2 YYEEEE. V dropped 1 base and J dropped 4 bases, with 15 bases sitting between them. This CDR3 is 15 amino acids long. The CDR3 loop reads CASSLFGRGAYEQYF. The CDR3 DNA follows: TGTGCCAGCAGCTTGTTTGGGCGGGGAGCGTACGAGCAGTACTTC.

The chain combines TRBV18 with TRBJ1-2; no clear D. CDR1 is KGHSH, CDR2 LQKENI, per germline. This CDR3 comprises 15 residues. V lost 2 bases, J lost 4 bases, and 14 bases lay in between. The CDR3 sequence is CASSPNPTLGYGYTF. For the CDR3, the DNA is TGTGCCAGCTCACCAAATCCGACACTTGGCTATGGCTACACCTTC.

The V and J genes are TRBV19 and TRBJ2-7; 8 bases align to TRBD2. CDR1 is LNHDA and CDR2 is SQIVND in the germline V gene (reference sequence). V was pared by 4 bases and J by 1 base, with 6 bases of the junction left unmatched. The CDR3 spans 15 residues. CDR3 coding DNA: TGTGCCAGTAGTAACGGGACTAGGGGATCCTACGAGCAGTACTTC. Amino acids: CASSNGTRGSYEQYF.

This chain connects TRBV3-1 (or the pseudogene TRBV3-2) to TRBJ1-2; no definite D call. The CDR3 has 14 amino acids. V was clipped by 4 bases and J by 8 bases, with 17 bases between them. Germline V gene data show CDR1 as LGHDT and CDR2 as YNNKEL (reference sequence). The CDR3 loop is CASSPETPARGYTF. The CDR3 DNA reads as TGTGCCAGCAGCCCGGAGACTCCCGCGAGGGGCTACACCTTC.

The chain links TRBV4-3 to TRBJ1-1; D gene uncertain. The CDR3 length is 15 residues. V lost 1 base, J lost 0 bases, and 9 bases lay in between. Germline assignment: CDR1 LGHNA and CDR2 YSLEER. The CDR3 sequence: CASSQVFWLNTEAFF. DNA for the CDR3: TGCGCCAGCAGCCAAGTATTTTGGCTGAACACTGAAGCTTTCTTT.

This chain joins TRBV2 and TRBJ2-7; D not resolved. CDR3 size: 12 residues. Germline V gene lookup returns CDR1 SNHLY and CDR2 FYNNEI. V was cut by 6 bases and J by 3 bases, with 9 bases left in between. The CDR3 loop reads CASSLMSYEQYF. For the CDR3, the DNA is TGTGCCAGCAGCCTAATGAGCTACGAGCAGTACTTC.

The chain joins TRBV5-5 to TRBJ2-2; TRBD2 matches at 7 bases. V shed 0 bases, J shed 2 bases, and the junction held 4 bases outside the gene matches. Germline V CDR1 and CDR2: SGHKS, YYEKEE (reference sequence). There are 16 residues in the CDR3. The DNA for the CDR3 is TGTGCCAGCAGCTTGGTTGGGGGGGTTAACACCGGGGAGCTGTTTTTT. Its protein product is CASSLVGGVNTGELFF.